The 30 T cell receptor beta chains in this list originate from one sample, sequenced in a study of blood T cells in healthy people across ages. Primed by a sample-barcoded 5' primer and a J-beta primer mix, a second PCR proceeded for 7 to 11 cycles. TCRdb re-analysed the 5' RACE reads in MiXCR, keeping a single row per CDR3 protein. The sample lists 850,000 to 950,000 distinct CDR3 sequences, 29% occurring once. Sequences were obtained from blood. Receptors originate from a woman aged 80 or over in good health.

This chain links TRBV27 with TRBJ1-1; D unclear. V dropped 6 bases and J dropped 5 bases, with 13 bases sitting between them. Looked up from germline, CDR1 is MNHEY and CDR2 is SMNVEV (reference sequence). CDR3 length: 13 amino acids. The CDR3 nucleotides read TGTGCCAGCAGACCCTTGGCGGGAACTGAAGCTTTCTTT. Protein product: CASRPLAGTEAFF.

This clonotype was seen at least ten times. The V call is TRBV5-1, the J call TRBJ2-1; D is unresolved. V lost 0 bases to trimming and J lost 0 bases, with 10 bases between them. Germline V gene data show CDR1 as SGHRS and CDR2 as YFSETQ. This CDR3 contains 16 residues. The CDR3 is CASSLVASSSYNEQFF. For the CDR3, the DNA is TGCGCCAGCAGCTTGGTGGCCAGTAGCTCCTACAATGAGCAGTTCTTC.

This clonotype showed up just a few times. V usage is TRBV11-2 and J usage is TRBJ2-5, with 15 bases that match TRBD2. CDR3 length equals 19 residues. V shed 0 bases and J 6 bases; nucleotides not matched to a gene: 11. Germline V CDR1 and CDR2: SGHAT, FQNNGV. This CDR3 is CASSLDSWTSGGAWKTQYF. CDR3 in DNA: TGTGCCAGCAGCTTAGATAGCTGGACTAGCGGGGGGGCCTGGAAGACCCAGTACTTC.

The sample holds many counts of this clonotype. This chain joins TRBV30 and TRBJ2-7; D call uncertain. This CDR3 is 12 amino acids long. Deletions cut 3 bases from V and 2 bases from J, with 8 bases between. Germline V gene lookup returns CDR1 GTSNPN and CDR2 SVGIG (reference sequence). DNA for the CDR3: TGTGCCTGGAGCCATGAGGCCTACGAGCAGTACTTC. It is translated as CAWSHEAYEQYF.

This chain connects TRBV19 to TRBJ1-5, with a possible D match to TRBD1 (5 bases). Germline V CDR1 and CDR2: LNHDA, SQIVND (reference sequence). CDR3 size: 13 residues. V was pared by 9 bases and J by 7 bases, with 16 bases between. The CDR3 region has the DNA TGTGCCAGCAGACAGCCGGGCGACCAGCCCCAGCATTTT. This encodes CASRQPGDQPQHF.

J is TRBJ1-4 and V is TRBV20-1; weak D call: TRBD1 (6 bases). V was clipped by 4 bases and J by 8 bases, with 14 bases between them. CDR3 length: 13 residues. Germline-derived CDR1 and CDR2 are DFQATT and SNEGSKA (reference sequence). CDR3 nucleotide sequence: TGCAGTGCTAATTGGGGGCGAGGAGAAAAACTGTTTTTT. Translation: CSANWGRGEKLFF.

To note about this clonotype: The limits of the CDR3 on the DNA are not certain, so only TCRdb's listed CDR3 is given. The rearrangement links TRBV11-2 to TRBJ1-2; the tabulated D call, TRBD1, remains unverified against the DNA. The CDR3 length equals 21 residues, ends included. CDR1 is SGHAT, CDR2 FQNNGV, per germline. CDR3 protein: CASSPGAANTGELFFGEGYAF.

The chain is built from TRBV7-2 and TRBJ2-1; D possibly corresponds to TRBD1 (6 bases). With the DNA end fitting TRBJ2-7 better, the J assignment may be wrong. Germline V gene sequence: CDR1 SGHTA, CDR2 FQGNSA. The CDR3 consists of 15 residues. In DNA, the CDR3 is TGTGCCAGCAGCTTAGGGGGGCGTCATGGCGATGAGCAGTACTTC. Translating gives CASSLGGRHGDEQYF.

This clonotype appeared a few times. The DNA for the CDR3 is TGTGCCAGCAGCTTACTATGGGGGCATGGGGCCAACGTCCTGACTTTC. The encoded protein is CASSLLWGHGANVLTF. The V call is TRBV11-2, the J call TRBJ2-6; TRBD1 might be the D (6 bases). This CDR3 is built from 16 residues. V lost 2 bases and J 3 bases, leaving 11 bases between the germline ends. The germline gives CDR1 SGHAT, CDR2 FQNNGV.

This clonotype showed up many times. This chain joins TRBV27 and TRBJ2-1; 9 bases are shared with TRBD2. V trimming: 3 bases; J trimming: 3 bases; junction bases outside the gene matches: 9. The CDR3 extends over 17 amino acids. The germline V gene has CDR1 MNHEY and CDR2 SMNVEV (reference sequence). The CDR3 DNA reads TGTGCCAGCAGTTTGCCGTGGCGACTAGCGGTCTACAATGAGCAGTTCTTC. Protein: CASSLPWRLAVYNEQFF.

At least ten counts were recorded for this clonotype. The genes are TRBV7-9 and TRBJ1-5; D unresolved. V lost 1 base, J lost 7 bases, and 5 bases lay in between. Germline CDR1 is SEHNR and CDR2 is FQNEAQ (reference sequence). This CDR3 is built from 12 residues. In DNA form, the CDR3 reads TGTGCCAGCAGCTTAGATCTCCAGCCCCAGCATTTT. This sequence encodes CASSLDLQPQHF.

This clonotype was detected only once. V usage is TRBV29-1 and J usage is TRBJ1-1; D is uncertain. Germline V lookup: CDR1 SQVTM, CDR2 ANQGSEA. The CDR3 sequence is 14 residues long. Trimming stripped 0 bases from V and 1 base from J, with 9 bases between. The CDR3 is CSVEEGRANTEAFF. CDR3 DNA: TGCAGCGTTGAAGAGGGGAGAGCGAACACTGAAGCTTTCTTT.

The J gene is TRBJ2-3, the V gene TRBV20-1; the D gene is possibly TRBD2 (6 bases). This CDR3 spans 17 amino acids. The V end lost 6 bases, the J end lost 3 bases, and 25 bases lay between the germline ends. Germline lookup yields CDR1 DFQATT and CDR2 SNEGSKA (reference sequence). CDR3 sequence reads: CSAGVLRGISNTDTQYF. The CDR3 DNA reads TGCAGTGCAGGGGTTCTTCGGGGGATTTCCAATACAGATACGCAGTATTTT.

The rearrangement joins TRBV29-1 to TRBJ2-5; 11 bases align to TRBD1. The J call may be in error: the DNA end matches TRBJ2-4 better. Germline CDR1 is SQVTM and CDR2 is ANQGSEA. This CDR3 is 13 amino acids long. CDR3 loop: CSVGQGGKNIQYF. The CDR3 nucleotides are TGCAGCGTGGGACAGGGGGGCAAAAACATTCAGTACTTC.

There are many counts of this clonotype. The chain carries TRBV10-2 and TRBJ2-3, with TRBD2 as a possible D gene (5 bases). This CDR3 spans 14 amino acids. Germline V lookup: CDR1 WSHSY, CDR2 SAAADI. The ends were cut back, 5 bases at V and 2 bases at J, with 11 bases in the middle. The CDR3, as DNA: TGCGCCAGCAGTTTGGGGAGTTACACAGATACGCAGTATTTT. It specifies CASSLGSYTDTQYF.

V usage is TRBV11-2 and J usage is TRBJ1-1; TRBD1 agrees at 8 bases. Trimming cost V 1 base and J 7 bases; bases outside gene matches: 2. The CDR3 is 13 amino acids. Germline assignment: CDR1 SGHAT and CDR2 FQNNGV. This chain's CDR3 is CASSLAGTGEAFF. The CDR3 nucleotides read TGTGCCAGCAGCTTAGCGGGGACAGGTGAAGCTTTCTTT. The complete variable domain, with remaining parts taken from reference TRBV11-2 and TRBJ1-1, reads EAGVAQSPRYKIIEKRQSVAFWCNPISGHATLYWYQQILGQGPKLLIQFQNNGVVDDSQLPKDRFSAERLKGVDSTLKIQPAKLEDSAVYLCASSLAGTGEAFFGQGTRLTVV.

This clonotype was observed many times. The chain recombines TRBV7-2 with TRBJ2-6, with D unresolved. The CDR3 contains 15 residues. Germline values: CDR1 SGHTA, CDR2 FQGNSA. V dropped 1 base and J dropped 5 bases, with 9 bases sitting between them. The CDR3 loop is CASSLEHVRANVLTF. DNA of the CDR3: TGTGCCAGCAGCTTAGAACATGTCAGGGCCAACGTCCTGACTTTC.

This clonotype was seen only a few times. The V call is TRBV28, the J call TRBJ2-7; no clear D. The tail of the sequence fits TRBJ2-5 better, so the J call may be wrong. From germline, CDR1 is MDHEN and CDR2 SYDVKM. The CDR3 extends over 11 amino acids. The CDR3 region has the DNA TGTGCCAGCAGCGCCCGTGTGACCCAGTACTTC. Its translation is CASSARVTQYF.

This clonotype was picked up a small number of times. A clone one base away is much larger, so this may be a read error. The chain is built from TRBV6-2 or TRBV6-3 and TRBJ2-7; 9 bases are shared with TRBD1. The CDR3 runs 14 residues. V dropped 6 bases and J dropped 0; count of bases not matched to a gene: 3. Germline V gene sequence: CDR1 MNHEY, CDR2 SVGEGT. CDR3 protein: CASRWGQGSYEQYF. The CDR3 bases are TGTGCCAGCAGGTGGGGACAGGGCTCCTACGAGCAGTACTTC.

The CDR3 DNA follows: TGTGCCACCAGCAGGGCCGGGACAGGGAGTGGGGAGCAGTACTTC. It codes for CATSRAGTGSGEQYF. The V call is TRBV15, the J call TRBJ2-7; 9 bases line up with TRBD1. In germline, CDR1 is LNHNV, CDR2 YYDKDF (reference sequence). J was trimmed by 7 bases and V by 3 bases; bases with no gene match: 10. The CDR3 is 15 residues long. Variable domain in full (rest from reference TRBV15 and TRBJ2-7): DAMVIQNPRYQVTQFGKPVTLSCSQTLNHNVMYWYQQKSSQAPKLLFHYYDKDFNNEADTPDNFQSRRPNTSFCFLDIRSPGLGDTAMYLCATSRAGTGSGEQYFGPGTRLTVT.

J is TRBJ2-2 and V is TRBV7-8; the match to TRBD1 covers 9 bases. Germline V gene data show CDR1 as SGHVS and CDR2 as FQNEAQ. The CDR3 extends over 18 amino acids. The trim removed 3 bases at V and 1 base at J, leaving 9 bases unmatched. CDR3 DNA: TGTGCCAGCAGCTTCCTACAGGGGGCTAGGGGGAACACCGGGGAGCTGTTTTTT. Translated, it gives CASSFLQGARGNTGELFF. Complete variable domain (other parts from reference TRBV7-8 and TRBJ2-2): GAGVSQSPRYKVAKRGQDVALRCDPISGHVSLFWYQQALGQGPEFLTYFQNEAQLDKSGLPSDRFFAERPEGSVSTLKIQRTQQEDSAVYLCASSFLQGARGNTGELFFGEGSRLTVL.

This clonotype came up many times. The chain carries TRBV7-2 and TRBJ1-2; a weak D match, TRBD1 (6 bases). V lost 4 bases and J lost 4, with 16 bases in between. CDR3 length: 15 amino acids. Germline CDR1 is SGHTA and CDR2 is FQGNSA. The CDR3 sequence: CASSWRRGGSYGYTF. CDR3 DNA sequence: TGTGCCAGCAGCTGGCGGAGGGGGGGAAGCTATGGCTACACCTTC.

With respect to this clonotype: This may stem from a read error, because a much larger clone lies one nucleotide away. CDR3 residues: CASSLGVAGGYEQYF. CDR3 nucleotides: TGTGCCAGCAGCTTAGGAGTAGCGGGGGGTTACGAGCAGTACTTC. The chain joins TRBV7-2 to TRBJ2-5; 10 bases agree with TRBD2. The DNA end is more similar to TRBJ2-7, so the J call may be wrong. This CDR3 has 15 amino acids. In germline, CDR1 is SGHTA, CDR2 FQGNSA.

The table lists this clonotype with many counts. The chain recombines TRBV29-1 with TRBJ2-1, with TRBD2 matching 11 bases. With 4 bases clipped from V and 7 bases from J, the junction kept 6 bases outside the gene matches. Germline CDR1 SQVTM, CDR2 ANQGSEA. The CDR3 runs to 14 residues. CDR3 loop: CSVGLAGGRNEQFF. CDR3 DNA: TGCAGCGTTGGGTTAGCGGGGGGGCGGAATGAGCAGTTCTTC.

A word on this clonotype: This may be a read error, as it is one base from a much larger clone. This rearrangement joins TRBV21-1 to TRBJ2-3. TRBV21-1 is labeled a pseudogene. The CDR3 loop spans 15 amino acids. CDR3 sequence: CANSQLQRHADTQYF. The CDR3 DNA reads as TGTGCCAACAGCCAACTTCAAAGGCATGCAGATACGCAGTATTTT.

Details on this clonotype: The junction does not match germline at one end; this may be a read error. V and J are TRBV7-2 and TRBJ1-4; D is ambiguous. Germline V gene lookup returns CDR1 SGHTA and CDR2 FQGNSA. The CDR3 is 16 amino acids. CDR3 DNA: TGTGCCAGCAGATACCATGGGAAGGGAGGGAATGGAAAACTGTTTTTT. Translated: CASRYHGKGGNGKLFF.

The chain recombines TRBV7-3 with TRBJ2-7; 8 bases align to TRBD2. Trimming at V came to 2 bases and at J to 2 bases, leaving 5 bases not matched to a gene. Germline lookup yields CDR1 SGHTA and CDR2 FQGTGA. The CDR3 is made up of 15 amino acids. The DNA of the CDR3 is TGTGCCAGCAGCTTATGGGCGGGAGGCACCTACGAGCAGTACTTC. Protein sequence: CASSLWAGGTYEQYF.

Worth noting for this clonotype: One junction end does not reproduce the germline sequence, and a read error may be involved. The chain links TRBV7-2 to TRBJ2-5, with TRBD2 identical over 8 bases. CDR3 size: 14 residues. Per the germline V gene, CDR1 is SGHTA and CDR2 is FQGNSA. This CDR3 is CASTLRGGPETQYF. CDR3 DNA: TGTGCCAGCACCTTACGGGGGGGACCTGAGACCCAGTACTTC. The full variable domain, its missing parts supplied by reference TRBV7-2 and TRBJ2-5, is GAGVSQSPSNKVTEKGKDVELRCDPISGHTALYWYRQSLGQGLEFLIYFQGNSAPDKSGLPSDRFSAERTGGSVSTLTIQRTQQEDSAVYLCASTLRGGPETQYFGPGTRLLVL.

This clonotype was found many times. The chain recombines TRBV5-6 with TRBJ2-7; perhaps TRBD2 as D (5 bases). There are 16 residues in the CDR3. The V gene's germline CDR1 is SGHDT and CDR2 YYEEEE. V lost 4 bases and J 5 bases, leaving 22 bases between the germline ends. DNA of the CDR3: TGTGCCAGCAGCCGGACCGGGAAACGACTTACCGACGAGCAGTACTTC. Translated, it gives CASSRTGKRLTDEQYF.

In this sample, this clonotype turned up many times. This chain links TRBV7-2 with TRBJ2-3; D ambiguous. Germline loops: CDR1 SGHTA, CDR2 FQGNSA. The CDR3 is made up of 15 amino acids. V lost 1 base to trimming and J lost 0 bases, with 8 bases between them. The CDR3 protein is CASSLGLSSTDTQYF. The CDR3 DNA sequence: TGTGCCAGCAGCTTAGGATTGTCAAGCACAGATACGCAGTATTTT.